This is a list of T cell receptor beta chains from one sample in a study of graft-versus-host responses after intestinal transplantation. Generated by immunoSEQ multiplex PCR, the TCRdb table keeps only in-frame clones and is missing some. The top ten clones hold under 0.85% of a sample with 74,000 or so clones, approximately 90% of them seen once. The sample in question was PBMCs, obtained 98 days after intestinal transplantation. All receptors come from a human patient who received an intestinal transplant, so some T cells may come from the graft donor. Each CDR3 is given without its conserved first and last residue.

V	J	CDR3
TRBV5-1	TRBJ1-2	ASSLGQLYGYT
TRBV29-1	TRBJ2-3	SVVVQDLTDTQY
TRBV11-2	TRBJ2-6	ASSRLVGAGANVLT
TRBV27	TRBJ2-3	ASRRRGLAGEDTQY
TRBV5-8	TRBJ2-7	ASSMPFWGEVYLSSYEQY
TRBV7-9	TRBJ2-1	ASSLGRWNEQF
TRBV27	TRBJ2-7	ASSSGPSWGSSYEQY
TRBV6-5	TRBJ2-7	ASSLQGQSSYEQY
TRBV7-6	TRBJ2-5	ASSSGTSGGEETQY
TRBV19	TRBJ1-1	ASSPTGANTEAF
TRBV5-1	TRBJ1-1	ASSGQMNTEAF
TRBV29-1	TRBJ2-5	SEQGANQETQY
TRBV11-3	TRBJ2-3	ASSLAQGPY
TRBV10-3	TRBJ2-5	AIGLGETQY
TRBV7-6	TRBJ2-4	ASSSGLAEENIQY
TRBV15	TRBJ2-3	ATSTGVSDTQY
TRBV4-2	TRBJ2-5	ASSQDEAGGWETQY
TRBV6-4	TRBJ2-1	ASSVGGASYNEQF
TRBV20-1	TRBJ1-2	SAPLWYGYT
TRBV5-1	TRBJ2-7	ASSLPRPYEQY
TRBV6-4	TRBJ2-1	ASSDPKVTLRNEQF
TRBV9	TRBJ1-3	ASSTGGTQGNTIY
TRBV9	TRBJ2-5	ASSVGTVQETQY
TRBV28	TRBJ2-7	ASSLSGVGEQY
TRBV7-6	TRBJ2-7	ASSPAGLADYEQY
TRBV6-1	TRBJ2-5	ASSVAQETQY
TRBV25-1	TRBJ2-5	ASSGETQY
TRBV7-2	TRBJ1-1	ASSLDGQNTEAF